This is a list of T cell receptor beta chains from one sample in a study of T-cell memory formation after mild COVID-19. One entry per CDR3 protein, called by TCRdb with MiXCR from the 5' RACE reads. Among roughly 170,000 distinct CDR3 sequences, about a fifth were seen once, and the ten largest hold 3.9%. Sequencing input: PBMCs or a T cell subset sorted from them (not recorded which). Source of these receptors: a man between 18 and 35 years old who had mild COVID-19 (a few samples of this study predate the infection). Cell type and time point are not known. Each CDR3 is given with its conserved first and last residue. Fields, in order: D gene, V gene, J gene, clone size, CDR3 DNA, CDR3 protein. D genes are given only for firm matches. Expanded clones get a size class; other rows say once, few or many, or leave the size out.

D gene: -; V gene: TRBV24-1; J gene: TRBJ2-5; clone size: -; CDR3 DNA: TGTGCCACCAGTGGAGGGGAAGAGACCCAGTACTTC; CDR3 protein: CATSGGEETQYF
D gene: -; V gene: TRBV7-7; J gene: TRBJ2-2; clone size: -; CDR3 DNA: TGTGCCAGCAGCCCCGACAGGTCCGGGGAGCTGTTTTTT; CDR3 protein: CASSPDRSGELFF
D gene: TRBD2; V gene: TRBV4-2; J gene: TRBJ2-4; clone size: -; CDR3 DNA: TGTGCCAGCAGCCCAATGGGAGGGACCAAAAACATTCAGTACTTC; CDR3 protein: CASSPMGGTKNIQYF
D gene: -; V gene: TRBV20-1; J gene: TRBJ1-1; clone size: many; CDR3 DNA: TGCAGTGCAAGGGATCCCGAAGCTTTCTTT; CDR3 protein: CSARDPEAFF
D gene: -; V gene: TRBV7-9; J gene: TRBJ2-5; clone size: many; CDR3 DNA: TGTGCCAGCAGCTTACTTCTCCGGAAGGGTGAGACCCAGTACTTC; CDR3 protein: CASSLLLRKGETQYF
D gene: TRBD1; V gene: TRBV9; J gene: TRBJ2-2; clone size: once; CDR3 DNA: TGTGCCAGCAGCGTAGGCCAGGGGGACACCGGGGAGCTGTTTTTT; CDR3 protein: CASSVGQGDTGELFF
D gene: -; V gene: TRBV6-5; J gene: TRBJ1-5; clone size: -; CDR3 DNA: TGTGCCAGCAGCCCCCTGAGGGCCCAATTGCCCCAGCATTTT; CDR3 protein: CASSPLRAQLPQHF
D gene: TRBD2; V gene: TRBV6-5; J gene: TRBJ2-3; clone size: -; CDR3 DNA: TGTGCCAGCACCGCCCTAGCGGCGCCCTCGTCCGGCACGCAGTATTTT; CDR3 protein: CASTALAAPSSGTQYF
D gene: -; V gene: TRBV7-3; J gene: TRBJ2-7; clone size: many; CDR3 DNA: TGTGCCAGCAGCTTGTACGCTAGGCCCTACGAGCAGTACTTC; CDR3 protein: CASSLYARPYEQYF
D gene: TRBD2; V gene: TRBV7-8; J gene: TRBJ2-3; clone size: few; CDR3 DNA: TGTGCCAGCAGCCGAACGGTTGGTAGCGGGAGCACAGATACGCAGTATTTT; CDR3 protein: CASSRTVGSGSTDTQYF
D gene: -; V gene: TRBV5-1; J gene: TRBJ2-1; clone size: few; CDR3 DNA: TGCGCCAGCAGGTACGCAGGCAATGAGCAGTTCTTC; CDR3 protein: CASRYAGNEQFF
D gene: -; V gene: TRBV9; J gene: TRBJ1-5; clone size: -; CDR3 DNA: TGTGCCAGCAGCGTCGGAGAGGGGGAGGATCAGCCCCAGCATTTT; CDR3 protein: CASSVGEGEDQPQHF
D gene: TRBD1; V gene: TRBV20-1; J gene: TRBJ1-3; clone size: few; CDR3 DNA: TGCAGTGCTGCCAGACAGGGGCTGGCGGGAAACACCATATATTTT; CDR3 protein: CSAARQGLAGNTIYF
D gene: TRBD2; V gene: TRBV7-9; J gene: TRBJ2-3; clone size: -; CDR3 DNA: TGTGCCAGCAGCTTTAGCGGGGGCCACACAGATACGCAGTATTTT; CDR3 protein: CASSFSGGHTDTQYF
D gene: TRBD1; V gene: TRBV12-3/TRBV12-4; J gene: TRBJ2-2; clone size: few; CDR3 DNA: TGTGCCAGCAGTATTGACAGGGGGAACACCGGGGAGCTGTTTTTT; CDR3 protein: CASSIDRGNTGELFF
D gene: TRBD1; V gene: TRBV2; J gene: TRBJ2-2; clone size: -; CDR3 DNA: TGTGCCAGCAGGGACAGGGCCGGGGAGCTGTTTTTT; CDR3 protein: CASRDRAGELFF
D gene: TRBD1; V gene: TRBV7-2; J gene: TRBJ2-1; clone size: few; CDR3 DNA: TGTGCCAGCAGCTTAGAGACAGGGGTCGGGCAGTTCTTC; CDR3 protein: CASSLETGVGQFF
D gene: TRBD1; V gene: TRBV6-5; J gene: TRBJ1-5; clone size: -; CDR3 DNA: TGTGCCAGCAGTGTACAACAGGGGTATCAGCCCCAGCATTTT; CDR3 protein: CASSVQQGYQPQHF